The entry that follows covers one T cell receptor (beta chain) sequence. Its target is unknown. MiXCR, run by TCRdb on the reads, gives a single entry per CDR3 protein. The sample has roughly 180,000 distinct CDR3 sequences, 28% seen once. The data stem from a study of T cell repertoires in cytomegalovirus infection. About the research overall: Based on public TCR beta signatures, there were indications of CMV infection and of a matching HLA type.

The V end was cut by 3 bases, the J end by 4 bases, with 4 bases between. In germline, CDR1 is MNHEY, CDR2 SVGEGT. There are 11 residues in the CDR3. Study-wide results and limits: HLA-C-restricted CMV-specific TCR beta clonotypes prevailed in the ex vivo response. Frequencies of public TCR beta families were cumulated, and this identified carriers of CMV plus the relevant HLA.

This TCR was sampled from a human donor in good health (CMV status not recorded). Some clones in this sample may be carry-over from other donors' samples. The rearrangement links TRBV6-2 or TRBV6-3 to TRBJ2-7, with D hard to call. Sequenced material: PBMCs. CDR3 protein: CASSYEYEQYF. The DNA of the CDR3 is TGTGCCAGCAGTTATGAATACGAGCAGTACTTC.